The next 9 T cell receptor beta chains were all read from a single sample in a study of T cell responses to AZD1222 COVID-19 vaccine. Libraries were prepared by immunoSEQ multiplex PCR; TCRdb keeps only in-frame clonotypes and omits some of them. The sample comprises roughly 60,000 clones, about 83% of which are singletons, and over 3% rests with the top ten. Source: peripheral blood, taken 28 days after the second AZD1222 dose. The receptors originated from an adult who received the AZD1222 COVID-19 vaccine.

The J gene is TRBJ1-2, the V gene TRBV7-2, with TRBD1 identical over 9 bases. This CDR3 has 14 amino acids. Looked up from germline, CDR1 is SGHTA and CDR2 is FQGNSA. V shed 3 bases and J 6 bases; nucleotides not matched to a gene: 5. CDR3 coding DNA: TGTGCCAGCAGCTTCCCGGACAGGGGAAATGGCTACACCTTC. Translation gives CASSFPDRGNGYTF.

The chain carries TRBV24-1 and TRBJ1-5; TRBD1 might be the D (6 bases). V was clipped by 10 bases and J by 9 bases, with 18 bases between them. The CDR3 sequence is 13 residues long. Per germline, CDR1 KGHDR and CDR2 SFDVKD. DNA for the CDR3: TGTGCCACAGACGGGGGCAGCATGAGGCCCCAGCATTTT. Its protein product is CATDGGSMRPQHF.

The genes are TRBV4-3 and TRBJ1-6; D might be TRBD1 (6 bases). Trimming pared 0 bases from V and 4 bases from J, leaving 13 bases between. This CDR3 is built from 17 residues. Germline lookup yields CDR1 LGHNA and CDR2 YSLEER. DNA of the CDR3: TGCGCCAGCAGCCAAGAAATGGGAGGACAGTATAATTCACCCCTCCACTTT. Protein: CASSQEMGGQYNSPLHF.

The chain recombines TRBV6-5 with TRBJ1-3, with D uncertain. Trimming stripped 4 bases from V and 1 base from J, with 8 bases between. Germline-derived CDR1 and CDR2 are MNHEY and SVGAGI. This CDR3 is built from 14 residues. Here the CDR3 reads CASSSGRSGNTIYF. As DNA, the CDR3 is TGTGCCAGCAGTTCGGGGAGGTCTGGAAACACCATATATTTT.

V gene TRBV7-9 combines with J gene TRBJ1-2; D is possibly TRBD1 (5 bases). This CDR3 contains 13 residues. Trimming took 0 bases from V and 8 from J, leaving 10 bases between them. Per the germline V gene, CDR1 is SEHNR and CDR2 is FQNEAQ (reference sequence). The CDR3 DNA sequence: TGTGCCAGCAGCTTAGCGGGCGAGGGGGGCTACACCTTC. This gives the protein CASSLAGEGGYTF. The variable domain in full, completed from reference TRBV7-9 and TRBJ1-2, reads DTGVSQNPRHKITKRGQNVTFRCDPISEHNRLYWYRQTLGQGPEFLTYFQNEAQLEKSRLLSDRFSAERPKGSFSTLEIQRTEQGDSAMYLCASSLAGEGGYTFGSGTRLTVV.

The chain has TRBV3-1 (or the pseudogene TRBV3-2) and TRBJ1-6; D gene ambiguous. CDR1 and CDR2 (germline): LGHDT, YNNKEL (reference sequence). CDR3 length equals 17 residues. V lost 0 bases and J lost 0, with 9 bases in between. CDR3 DNA: TGTGCCAGCAGCCAAGATGTGGTTTCCTCCTATAATTCACCCCTCCACTTT. Its protein product is CASSQDVVSSYNSPLHF.

This chain joins TRBV24-1 and TRBJ2-7, with D possibly TRBD1 on 5 matching bases. The CDR3 extends over 13 amino acids. Germline V gives CDR1 KGHDR, CDR2 SFDVKD. Trimming took off 3 bases at V and 1 base at J, with 6 bases between the two ends. CDR3 in DNA: TGTGCCACCAGTGATGGACAATCCTACGAGCAGTACTTC. Protein product: CATSDGQSYEQYF.

The chain employs TRBV28 and TRBJ1-4; TRBD1 is a possible D gene (5 bases). Trimming cost V 5 bases and J 5 bases, with 15 bases left between them. CDR3 length: 15 residues. Germline lookup yields CDR1 MDHEN and CDR2 SYDVKM. The CDR3: CASSPPQGGNEKLFF. CDR3 coding DNA: TGTGCCAGCAGTCCCCCTCAGGGAGGGAATGAAAAACTGTTTTTT.

This clone turned up a few times. CDR3 region: CASGSGEQYF. The CDR3, as DNA: TGTGCCAGCGGGAGTGGAGAGCAGTACTTC. The chain employs TRBV5-8 and TRBJ2-7; TRBD2 might be the D (5 bases). The germline gives CDR1 SGHTS, CDR2 YDEGEE. The length of the CDR3 is 10 residues. With 7 bases removed from V and 7 bases from J, the gap between germline ends came to 9 bases.